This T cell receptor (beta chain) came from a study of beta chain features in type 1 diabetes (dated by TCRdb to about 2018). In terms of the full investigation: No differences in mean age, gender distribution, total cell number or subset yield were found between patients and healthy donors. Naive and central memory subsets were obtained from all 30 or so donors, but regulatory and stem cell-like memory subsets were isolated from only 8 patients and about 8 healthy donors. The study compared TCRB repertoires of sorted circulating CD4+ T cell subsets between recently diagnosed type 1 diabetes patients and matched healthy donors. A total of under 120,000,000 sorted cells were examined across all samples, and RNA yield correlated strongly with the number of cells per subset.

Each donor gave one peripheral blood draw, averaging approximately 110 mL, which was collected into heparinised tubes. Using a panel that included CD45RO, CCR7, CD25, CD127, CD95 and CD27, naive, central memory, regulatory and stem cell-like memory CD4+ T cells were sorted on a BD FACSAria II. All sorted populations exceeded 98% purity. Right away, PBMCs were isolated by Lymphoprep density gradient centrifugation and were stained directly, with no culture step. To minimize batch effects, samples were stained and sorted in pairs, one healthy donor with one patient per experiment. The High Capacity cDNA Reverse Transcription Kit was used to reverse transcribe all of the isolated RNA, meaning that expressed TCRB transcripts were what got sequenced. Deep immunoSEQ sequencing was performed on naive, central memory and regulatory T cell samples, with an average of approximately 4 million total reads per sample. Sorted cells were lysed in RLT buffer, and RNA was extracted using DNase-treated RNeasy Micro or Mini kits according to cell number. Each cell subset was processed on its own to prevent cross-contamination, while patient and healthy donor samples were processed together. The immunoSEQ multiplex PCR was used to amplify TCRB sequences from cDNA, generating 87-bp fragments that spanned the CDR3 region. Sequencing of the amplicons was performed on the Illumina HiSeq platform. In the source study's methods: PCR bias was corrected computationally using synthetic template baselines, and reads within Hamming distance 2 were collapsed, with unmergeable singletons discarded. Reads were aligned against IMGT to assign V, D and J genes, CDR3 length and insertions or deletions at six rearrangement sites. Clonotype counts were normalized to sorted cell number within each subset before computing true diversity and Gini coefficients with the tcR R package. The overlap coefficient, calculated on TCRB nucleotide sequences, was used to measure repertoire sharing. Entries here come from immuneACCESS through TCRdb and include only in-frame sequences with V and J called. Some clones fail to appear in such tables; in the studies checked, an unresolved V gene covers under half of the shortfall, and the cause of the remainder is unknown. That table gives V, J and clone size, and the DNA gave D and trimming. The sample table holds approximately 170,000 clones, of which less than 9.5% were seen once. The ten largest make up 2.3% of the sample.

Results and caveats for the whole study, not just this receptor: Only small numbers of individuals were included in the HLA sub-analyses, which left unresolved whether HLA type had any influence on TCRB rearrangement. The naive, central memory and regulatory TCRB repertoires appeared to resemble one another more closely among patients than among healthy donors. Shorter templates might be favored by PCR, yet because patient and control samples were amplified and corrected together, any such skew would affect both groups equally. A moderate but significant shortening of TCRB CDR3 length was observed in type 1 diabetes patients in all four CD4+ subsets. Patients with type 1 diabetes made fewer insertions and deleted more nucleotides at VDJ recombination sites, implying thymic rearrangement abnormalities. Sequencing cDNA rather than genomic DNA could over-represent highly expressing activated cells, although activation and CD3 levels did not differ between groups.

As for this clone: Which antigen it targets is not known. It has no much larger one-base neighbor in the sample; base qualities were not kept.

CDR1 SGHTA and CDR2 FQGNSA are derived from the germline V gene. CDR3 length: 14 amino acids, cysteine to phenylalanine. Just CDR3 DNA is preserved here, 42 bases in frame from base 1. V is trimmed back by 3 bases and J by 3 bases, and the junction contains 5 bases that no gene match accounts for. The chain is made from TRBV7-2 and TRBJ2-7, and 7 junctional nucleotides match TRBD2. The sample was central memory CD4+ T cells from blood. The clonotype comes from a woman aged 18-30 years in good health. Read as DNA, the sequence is TGTGCCAGCAGCTTGTCGACTAGCAGCTACGAGCAGTACTTC. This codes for CASSLSTSSYEQYF.